These 23 T cell receptor beta chains originate from one sample sequenced in a study of OX40 agonist ivuxolimab in advanced cancers. Profiled with immunoSEQ multiplex PCR; TCRdb holds only in-frame clones, not every one. Here the sample spans over 14,000 clones, approximately 75% being singletons. The specimen comprised CD4+ or CD8+ T cells sorted from blood, sampled in a trial of the OX40 agonist ivuxolimab. These receptors came from an adult with an advanced solid tumor such as melanoma, head and neck, liver or kidney cancer.

V gene TRBV7-6 combines with J gene TRBJ2-1; no firm D call. This CDR3 contains 18 residues. Trimming removed 2 bases at V and 2 bases at J, with 19 bases between. The germline V gene has CDR1 SGHVS and CDR2 FNYEAQ. The CDR3 DNA sequence: TGTGCCAGCAGCTTAAGCGACCGAGATTTCGTCCCCTACAATGAGCAGTTCTTC. This sequence encodes CASSLSDRDFVPYNEQFF.

The genes are TRBV28 and TRBJ2-1; 7 bases agree with TRBD1. Trimming at V came to 2 bases and at J to 6 bases, leaving 7 bases not matched to a gene. CDR1 is MDHEN and CDR2 is SYDVKM in the germline V gene. This CDR3 spans 15 amino acids. The CDR3 sequence is CASSLGDRVSNEQFF. CDR3 sequence (DNA): TGTGCCAGCAGTTTAGGTGACAGGGTCTCCAATGAGCAGTTCTTC.

This chain's CDR3 is CASSPQTGGFYEQYF. Written as DNA, the CDR3 is TGTGCCAGCAGCCCCCAGACAGGGGGCTTCTACGAGCAGTACTTC. This chain links TRBV9 with TRBJ2-7; TRBD1 agrees at 10 bases. CDR1 SGDLS and CDR2 YYNGEE come from the germline V gene. V trimming: 4 bases; J trimming: 3 bases; junction bases outside the gene matches: 7. CDR3 length equals 15 residues.

This chain links TRBV28 with TRBJ2-7, with D perhaps being TRBD1 or TRBD2 (5 bases each). The CDR3 extends over 14 amino acids. Trimming left V 6 bases short and J 0 bases short, with 12 bases between. Germline V gene lookup returns CDR1 MDHEN and CDR2 SYDVKM. This CDR3 reads CASSPPGSSYEQYF. CDR3 DNA sequence: TGTGCCAGCAGCCCCCCAGGGAGCTCCTACGAGCAGTACTTC. Together with reference TRBV28 and TRBJ2-7, the CDR3 gives the full variable domain: DVKVTQSSRYLVKRTGEKVFLECVQDMDHENMFWYRQDPGLGLRLIYFSYDVKMKEKGDIPEGYSVSREKKERFSLILESASTNQTSMYLCASSPPGSSYEQYFGPGTRLTVT.

The J gene is TRBJ2-7, the V gene TRBV19, with 10 bases identical to TRBD1. Germline trimming cut 7 bases from V and 7 bases from J; bases unmatched to any gene: 10. The CDR3 loop spans 14 amino acids. From germline, CDR1 is LNHDA and CDR2 SQIVND (reference sequence). The CDR3 loop reads CASNPGTGEGEQYF. As DNA, the CDR3 is TGTGCCAGTAACCCCGGGACAGGGGAGGGAGAGCAGTACTTC.

This chain joins TRBV4-3 and TRBJ2-1; 7 bases are a match to TRBD2. This CDR3 comprises 16 residues. The V segment lost 1 base and the J segment 4 bases; nucleotides outside the gene matches: 7. Germline CDR1 reads LGHNA; CDR2 reads YSLEER. CDR3 nucleotides: TGCGCCAGCAGCCAAGTTGGGGGAGGGGAGTACAATGAGCAGTTCTTC. It translates to CASSQVGGGEYNEQFF.

CDR3: CASSAGYEQYF. CDR3 nucleotides: TGTGCCAGCAGCGCAGGATACGAGCAGTACTTC. The chain is built from TRBV9 and TRBJ2-7, with D uncertain. The CDR3 spans 11 residues. V gave up 3 bases and J gave up 4 bases, with 5 bases separating them. The germline V gene encodes CDR1 SGDLS and CDR2 YYNGEE.

The chain couples TRBV19 to TRBJ2-1; 8 positions agree with TRBD2. Germline CDR1 LNHDA, CDR2 SQIVND (reference sequence). The CDR3 extends over 15 amino acids. Unmatched junction bases numbered 3, after V lost 2 bases and J lost 3 bases. In nucleotides, the CDR3 is TGTGCCAGTAGTATAAGAGCGGGAGACTACAATGAGCAGTTCTTC. It codes for CASSIRAGDYNEQFF.

This clone has more than one count but fewer than ten. The chain joins TRBV23-1 to TRBJ2-3; 13 bases align to TRBD2. TRBV23-1 qualifies as an ORF whose function is uncertain. This CDR3 has 20 amino acids. The junction had 13 bases not matched to a gene; V was cut back by 2 bases and J by 2 bases. This CDR3 reads CASSQPGTSGTEMFTDTQYF. CDR3 sequence (DNA): TGCGCCAGCAGTCAACCCGGGACTAGCGGGACGGAAATGTTCACAGATACGCAGTATTTT.

The genes are TRBV6-4 and TRBJ2-1, with a weak D call TRBD1 (5 bases). V shed 0 bases and J shed 7 bases, with 7 bases lying between them. This CDR3 is 13 amino acids long. Germline values: CDR1 MRHNA, CDR2 SNTAGT. CDR3 nucleotide sequence: TGTGCCAGCAGTGACTCGACAGAGAATGAGCAGTTCTTC. Amino acid sequence: CASSDSTENEQFF.

This chain connects TRBV29-1 to TRBJ2-7; the D gene is possibly TRBD1 (5 bases). Germline CDR1 reads SQVTM; CDR2 reads ANQGSEA. CDR3 length equals 15 residues. Trimming cost V 0 bases and J 1 base, with 13 bases left between them. The CDR3: CSVEDTYGHSYEQYF. CDR3 DNA sequence: TGCAGCGTTGAAGATACATACGGACATTCCTACGAGCAGTACTTC.

The chain's CDR3 is CASSWGSGTGANVLTF. The DNA of the CDR3 is TGTGCCAGCAGCTGGGGATCAGGCACTGGGGCCAACGTCCTGACTTTC. The V gene is TRBV5-6, the J gene TRBJ2-6; unclear D gene. Per germline, CDR1 SGHDT and CDR2 YYEEEE. CDR3 size: 16 residues. V lost 3 bases to trimming and J lost 2 bases, with 12 bases between them.

The DNA of the CDR3 is TGTGCCAGTAGTCCCGGGACTTTCAGCGTCTACGAGCAGTACTTC. Its protein product is CASSPGTFSVYEQYF. The V call is TRBV19, the J call TRBJ2-7, with D perhaps TRBD2 (6 bases). The germline V gene encodes CDR1 LNHDA and CDR2 SQIVND (reference sequence). The ends were cut back, 5 bases at V and 3 bases at J, with 17 bases in the middle. This CDR3 is built from 15 residues.

This clone has a handful of counts. V is TRBV5-1 and J is TRBJ1-1, with 7 bases aligning to TRBD1. V gave up 6 bases and J gave up 1 base; unmatched junction bases: 9. CDR3 length: 15 residues. CDR1 is SGHRS and CDR2 is YFSETQ in the germline V gene. DNA for the CDR3: TGCGCCAGCATTGGGGGACAGCCTAAGAACACTGAAGCTTTCTTT. Protein product: CASIGGQPKNTEAFF.

The chain uses TRBV11-2 and TRBJ2-2, with 14 bases matching TRBD2. The V and J ends lost 5 bases and 4 bases, in that order; junction bases with no gene match: 6. The CDR3 is 17 amino acids. Germline assignment: CDR1 SGHAT and CDR2 FQNNGV. Here the CDR3 reads CASSPGLAGDVTGELFF. The CDR3 region has the DNA TGTGCCAGCAGCCCGGGACTAGCGGGAGACGTCACCGGGGAGCTGTTTTTT. Supplemented by reference TRBV11-2 and TRBJ2-2, the full variable domain reads EAGVAQSPRYKIIEKRQSVAFWCNPISGHATLYWYQQILGQGPKLLIQFQNNGVVDDSQLPKDRFSAERLKGVDSTLKIQPAKLEDSAVYLCASSPGLAGDVTGELFFGEGSRLTVL.

V gene TRBV11-2 combines with J gene TRBJ2-1, with 11 nucleotides matching TRBD1. In germline, CDR1 is SGHAT, CDR2 FQNNGV. V lost 5 bases to trimming and J lost 4 bases; unmatched junction nucleotides: 7. The CDR3 covers 16 residues. The chain's CDR3 is CASSLWTGGLYNEQFF. CDR3 coding DNA: TGTGCCAGCAGCCTATGGACAGGGGGCTTGTACAATGAGCAGTTCTTC.

The sample holds a few counts of this clone. The gene calls are TRBV7-6 and TRBJ2-2; 7 positions agree with TRBD2. Germline CDR1 SGHVS, CDR2 FNYEAQ. The CDR3 is made up of 16 amino acids. V shed 5 bases and J 4 bases; nucleotides not matched to a gene: 10. The CDR3 DNA reads TGTGCCAGCAGCGTCGTGGGTACGGGAGGCACCGGGGAGCTGTTTTTT. It yields the protein CASSVVGTGGTGELFF.

The V and J genes are TRBV21-1 and TRBJ1-3. TRBV21-1 counts as a pseudogene. CDR3 size: 16 residues. The CDR3 loop is CASSKEKGNSGNTIYF. The CDR3 bases are TGTGCCAGCAGCAAAGAGAAAGGAAACTCTGGAAACACCATATATTTT.

The gene calls are TRBV7-2 and TRBJ2-4; 9 nucleotides match TRBD1. The germline V gene has CDR1 SGHTA and CDR2 FQGNSA. This CDR3 spans 18 amino acids. The V and J ends lost 5 bases and 2 bases, in that order; junction bases with no gene match: 13. Here the CDR3 reads CASSQTGGGRTTKNIQYF. The CDR3 DNA reads as TGTGCCAGCAGCCAGACAGGGGGAGGTCGAACGACCAAAAACATTCAGTACTTC.

This clone was recorded once. The chain recombines TRBV27 with TRBJ2-7, with D perhaps given as TRBD1 or TRBD2 (7 bases each). Germline values: CDR1 MNHEY, CDR2 SMNVEV (reference sequence). The V end was cut by 7 bases, the J end by 0 bases, with 19 bases between. CDR3 size: 16 residues. The CDR3 nucleotides are TGTGCCAGCACCATTCAGGCAGGGGGGGGCTCCTACGAGCAGTACTTC. Protein product: CASTIQAGGGSYEQYF.

The chain has TRBV4-3 and TRBJ2-7; D possibly corresponds to TRBD1 (5 bases). The V end was cut by 0 bases, the J end by 3 bases, with 9 bases between. CDR3 length equals 14 residues. The germline V gene encodes CDR1 LGHNA and CDR2 YSLEER. CDR3 sequence: CASSQDGQGYEQYF. CDR3 nucleotide sequence: TGCGCCAGCAGCCAAGATGGCCAGGGCTACGAGCAGTACTTC.

V is TRBV2 and J is TRBJ2-7; unclear D gene. The V gene's germline CDR1 is SNHLY and CDR2 FYNNEI. Trimming left V 7 bases short and J 0 bases short, with 10 bases between. The CDR3 has 13 residues. The chain's CDR3 is CASKESSSYEQYF. CDR3 in DNA: TGTGCCAGCAAGGAGAGCAGCTCCTACGAGCAGTACTTC.

This chain links TRBV28 with TRBJ2-3; 10 bases line up with TRBD1. In germline, CDR1 is MDHEN, CDR2 SYDVKM. V dropped 0 bases and J dropped 3; count of bases not matched to a gene: 9. The CDR3 extends over 18 amino acids. The CDR3 here is CASSLWGLPGQGTDTQYF. The CDR3 bases are TGTGCCAGCAGTTTATGGGGACTTCCGGGACAGGGGACAGATACGCAGTATTTT.